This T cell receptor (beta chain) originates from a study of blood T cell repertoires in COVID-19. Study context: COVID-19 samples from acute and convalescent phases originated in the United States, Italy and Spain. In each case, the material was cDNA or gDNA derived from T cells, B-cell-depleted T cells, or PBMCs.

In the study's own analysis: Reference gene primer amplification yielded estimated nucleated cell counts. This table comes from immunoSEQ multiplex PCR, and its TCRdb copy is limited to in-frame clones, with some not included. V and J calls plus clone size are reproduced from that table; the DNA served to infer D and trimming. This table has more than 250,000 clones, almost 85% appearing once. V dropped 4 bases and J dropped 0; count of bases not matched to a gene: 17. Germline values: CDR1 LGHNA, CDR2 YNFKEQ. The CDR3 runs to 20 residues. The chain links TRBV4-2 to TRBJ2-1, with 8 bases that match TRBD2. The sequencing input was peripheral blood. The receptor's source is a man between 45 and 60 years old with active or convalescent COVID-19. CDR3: CASSLKRGLANTGSYNEQFF. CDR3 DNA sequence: TGTGCCAGCAGCCTCAAGCGGGGGCTAGCCAATACTGGCTCCTACAATGAGCAGTTCTTC.